The source of this T cell receptor beta chain is a study of spatial heterogeneity in lung cancer. Study-level information: An average of more than ten raw reads was observed per unique TCR and UMI combination.

Specified time point: sample taken at primary tumor resection. Sequencing covered unsorted whole RNA taken from tumor, nontumor lung or frozen PBMC. TCRdb independently ran MiXCR on the 5' RACE reads; one entry per CDR3 protein. The data contain 85,000 to 100,000 distinct CDR3 sequences, about 12% of them singletons. The sequencing used PBMCs, collected at surgery. This TCR came from a male donor with early-stage non-small cell lung cancer.

CDR3 sequence: CASSSRVAGYNEQFF. The DNA of the CDR3 is TGTGCCAGCAGCTCCCGGGTGGCCGGCTACAATGAGCAGTTCTTC. This rearrangement joins TRBV7-2 to TRBJ2-1, with unresolved D. V shed 4 bases and J shed 3 bases, with 13 bases lying between them. Germline CDR1 SGHTA, CDR2 FQGNSA. The CDR3 sequence is 15 residues long.